The 21 T cell receptor beta chains given below trace back to one sample, sequenced in a study of draining lymph node invasion in breast cancer. TCRdb used MiXCR to reprocess the bulk RNA-seq reads, holding one entry per CDR3 protein. The table includes 2,500 to 4,000 distinct CDR3 sequences, roughly 46% detected once. Sorting for CD4+ CD45RA- CD25high cells yielded memory regulatory T cells. The sequencing sample was made of sorted memory Tregs from a lymph node. The receptors were sampled from a female donor with luminal breast cancer.

The V and J genes are TRBV18 and TRBJ1-5; D remains ambiguous. CDR1 is KGHSH and CDR2 is LQKENI in the germline V gene. CDR3 length: 13 amino acids. Trimming removed 5 bases from V and 4 bases from J, with 9 bases in between. Written as DNA, the CDR3 is TGTGCCAGCTCATCGAAGCCGAATCAGCCCCAGCATTTT. Protein product: CASSSKPNQPQHF.

This chain joins TRBV20-1 and TRBJ1-5, with 9 bases aligning to TRBD1. The junction had 8 bases not matched to a gene; V was cut back by 0 bases and J by 5 bases. The length of the CDR3 is 16 residues. CDR1 is DFQATT and CDR2 is SNEGSKA in the germline V gene (reference sequence). The CDR3 spells CSARDRLGQGHQPQHF. Here the CDR3 DNA reads TGCAGTGCTAGAGACCGCCTGGGACAGGGCCATCAGCCCCAGCATTTT.

This clonotype was detected only a few times. The chain joins TRBV30 to TRBJ1-3; tentative D call: TRBD1 (6 bases). With 5 bases removed from V and 0 bases from J, the gap between germline ends came to 11 bases. Germline V gene sequence: CDR1 GTSNPN, CDR2 SVGIG (reference sequence). The CDR3 has 14 amino acids. The CDR3 here is CAWGGTFSGNTIYF. The CDR3 DNA sequence: TGTGCCTGGGGGGGGACATTCTCTGGAAACACCATATATTTT.

This clonotype was seen once. This rearrangement joins TRBV11-3 to TRBJ1-2; a weak D match, TRBD1 (5 bases). The V gene's germline CDR1 is SGHNT and CDR2 YENEEA. Deletions cut 5 bases from V and 2 bases from J, with 18 bases between. This CDR3 is built from 16 residues. CDR3 sequence (DNA): TGTGCCAGCAGCCCACAACCCGGCGGGGCGAACTATGGCTACACCTTC. It codes for CASSPQPGGANYGYTF.

The rearrangement uses TRBV30 and TRBJ1-2; no reliable D call. The CDR3 runs 12 residues. Trimming shortened V by 8 bases and J by 2 bases, and 12 bases separated the two germline ends. The V gene's germline CDR1 is GTSNPN and CDR2 SVGIG (reference sequence). The CDR3, as DNA: TGTGCCCACTCAAAGGGAAACTATGGCTACACCTTC. It codes for CAHSKGNYGYTF.

This clonotype has a handful of counts. This chain uses TRBV24-1 with TRBJ2-1, with 7 bases lining up with TRBD1. After removal of 4 bases from V and 4 bases from J, the junction contained 6 bases not matched to a gene. Germline values: CDR1 KGHDR, CDR2 SFDVKD. This CDR3 comprises 15 residues. As DNA, the CDR3 is TGTGCCACCAGTGACTACAGGGGAAGGTACAATGAGCAGTTCTTC. Its translation: CATSDYRGRYNEQFF.

V is TRBV7-2 and J is TRBJ2-7, with TRBD1 matching 11 bases. The CDR3 length is 14 residues. Trimming at V came to 6 bases and at J to 6 bases, leaving 7 bases not matched to a gene. The V gene's germline CDR1 is SGHTA and CDR2 FQGNSA. The CDR3 loop is CASSRDRGSVEQYF. The CDR3 bases are TGTGCCAGCAGTCGGGACAGGGGGTCAGTCGAGCAGTACTTC.

V is TRBV6-2 or TRBV6-3 and J is TRBJ1-1; no clear D gene. Trimming took off 5 bases at V and 0 bases at J, with 19 bases between the two ends. Looked up from germline, CDR1 is MNHEY and CDR2 is SVGEGT. This CDR3 comprises 17 residues. In DNA, the CDR3 is TGTGCCAGCAGTCACAGTTGGGCTGGAGCCCTGAACACTGAAGCTTTCTTT. Translating gives CASSHSWAGALNTEAFF.

V and J are TRBV27 and TRBJ2-1; 9 bases align to TRBD2. The V gene's germline CDR1 is MNHEY and CDR2 SMNVEV (reference sequence). CDR3 length: 14 amino acids. V shed 7 bases and J 2 bases; nucleotides not matched to a gene: 3. The CDR3 nucleotides read TGTGCCAGCACCCAGCGGGGGGCCTACAATGAGCAGTTCTTC. This translates into CASTQRGAYNEQFF.

V and J are TRBV28 and TRBJ1-2; no reliable D call. Germline CDR1 and CDR2: MDHEN and SYDVKM. This CDR3 comprises 14 residues. V lost 6 bases, J lost 4 bases, and 15 bases lay in between. Written as DNA, the CDR3 is TGTGCCAGCAGGACCTGGGGAGCGATCTATGGCTACACCTTC. Its protein product is CASRTWGAIYGYTF.

The genes are TRBV11-2 and TRBJ2-1; TRBD1 or TRBD2 may be the D gene (5 bases each). The CDR3 covers 16 residues. V was clipped by 6 bases and J by 2 bases, with 17 bases between them. Germline CDR1 reads SGHAT; CDR2 reads FQNNGV. The DNA of the CDR3 is TGTGCCAGCAGTCTTCCGACCGGGACCGCCTACAATGAGCAGTTCTTC. The encoded protein is CASSLPTGTAYNEQFF.

V is TRBV20-1 and J is TRBJ1-6, with D uncertain. The V end was cut by 3 bases, the J end by 10 bases, with 13 bases between. The V gene's germline CDR1 is DFQATT and CDR2 SNEGSKA (reference sequence). This CDR3 comprises 13 residues. The CDR3 loop is CSARQVVGSPLHF. Written as DNA, the CDR3 is TGCAGTGCTAGGCAGGTGGTAGGATCACCCCTCCACTTT.

This chain uses TRBV20-1 with TRBJ1-1; D unclear. The CDR3 is made up of 13 amino acids. Germline V gives CDR1 DFQATT, CDR2 SNEGSKA (reference sequence). V was cut by 1 base and J by 9 bases, with 15 bases left in between. CDR3 residues: CSARVRAPAKAFF. CDR3 DNA: TGCAGTGCTAGAGTCAGAGCCCCAGCCAAAGCTTTCTTT.

This chain connects TRBV28 to TRBJ2-5, with D unclear. The CDR3 is made up of 11 amino acids. Germline CDR1 and CDR2: MDHEN and SYDVKM. V lost 7 bases and J 5 bases, leaving 8 bases between the germline ends. The CDR3 region is CASTLGETQYF. In nucleotides, the CDR3 is TGTGCCAGCACCCTCGGGGAGACCCAGTACTTC.

The chain is built from TRBV6-1 and TRBJ2-5, with D possibly being TRBD2 (7 bases). The CDR3 runs to 15 residues. Trimming removed 5 bases from V and 3 bases from J, with 16 bases in between. Germline V gene sequence: CDR1 MNHNS, CDR2 SASEGT. The CDR3 reads CASSRSGGREETQYF. As DNA, the CDR3 is TGTGCCAGCAGTCGGTCGGGGGGCCGGGAAGAGACCCAGTACTTC.

This chain uses TRBV29-1 with TRBJ2-1, with D tentatively TRBD1 (5 bases). The V gene's germline CDR1 is SQVTM and CDR2 ANQGSEA. The length of the CDR3 is 11 residues. Between the trimmed V and J ends, which lost 6 bases and 8 bases, there was a span of 11 bases. The CDR3, as DNA: TGCAGCGTACCAGGGTGGGATGAGCAGTTCTTC. Protein sequence: CSVPGWDEQFF.

This rearrangement joins TRBV10-2 to TRBJ1-1, with a weak D call TRBD1 (5 bases). Germline-derived CDR1 and CDR2 are WSHSY and SAAADI. This CDR3 region has 12 residues. V lost 7 bases, J lost 4 bases, and 10 bases lay in between. The CDR3 here is CASTFGGTEAFF. The CDR3 region has the DNA TGCGCCAGCACTTTCGGGGGCACTGAAGCTTTCTTT.

The chain employs TRBV4-1 and TRBJ1-1; D might be TRBD1 (5 bases). V lost 0 bases, J lost 9 bases, and 11 bases lay in between. This CDR3 contains 13 residues. Germline CDR1 MGHRA, CDR2 YSYEKL. The CDR3 DNA reads as TGCGCCAGCAGCCAAGATCGGGGGACCAAAGCTTTCTTT. Its translation is CASSQDRGTKAFF.

A single count supports this clonotype. The rearrangement joins TRBV7-2 to TRBJ1-2; D is unresolved. Trimming stripped 1 base from V and 5 bases from J, with 5 bases between. The CDR3 length is 12 residues. Germline CDR1 reads SGHTA; CDR2 reads FQGNSA. In DNA form, the CDR3 reads TGTGCCAGCAGCTTAGTCGATTATGGCTACACCTTC. Translated, it gives CASSLVDYGYTF.

The rearrangement uses TRBV7-2 and TRBJ2-5; D remains unclear. The germline V gene has CDR1 SGHTA and CDR2 FQGNSA. Trimming took off 3 bases at V and 5 bases at J, with 7 bases between the two ends. This CDR3 region has 12 residues. DNA for the CDR3: TGTGCCAGCAGCTTTGCGGCGGAGACCCAGTACTTC. Residues: CASSFAAETQYF.

The genes are TRBV5-6 and TRBJ1-1, with TRBD1 as a possible D gene (5 bases). The V end lost 6 bases, the J end lost 4 bases, and 16 bases lay between the germline ends. The CDR3 runs to 14 residues. Germline V CDR1 and CDR2: SGHDT, YYEEEE. In DNA form, the CDR3 reads TGTGCCAGCACCCTAGGAGGGGCGGGCACTGAAGCTTTCTTT. This sequence encodes CASTLGGAGTEAFF. The full variable domain, completed using reference TRBV5-6 and TRBJ1-1, is DAGVTQSPTHLIKTRGQQVTLRCSPKSGHDTVSWYQQALGQGPQFIFQYYEEEERQRGNFPDRFSGHQFPNYSSELNVNALLLGDSALYLCASTLGGAGTEAFFGQGTRLTVV.